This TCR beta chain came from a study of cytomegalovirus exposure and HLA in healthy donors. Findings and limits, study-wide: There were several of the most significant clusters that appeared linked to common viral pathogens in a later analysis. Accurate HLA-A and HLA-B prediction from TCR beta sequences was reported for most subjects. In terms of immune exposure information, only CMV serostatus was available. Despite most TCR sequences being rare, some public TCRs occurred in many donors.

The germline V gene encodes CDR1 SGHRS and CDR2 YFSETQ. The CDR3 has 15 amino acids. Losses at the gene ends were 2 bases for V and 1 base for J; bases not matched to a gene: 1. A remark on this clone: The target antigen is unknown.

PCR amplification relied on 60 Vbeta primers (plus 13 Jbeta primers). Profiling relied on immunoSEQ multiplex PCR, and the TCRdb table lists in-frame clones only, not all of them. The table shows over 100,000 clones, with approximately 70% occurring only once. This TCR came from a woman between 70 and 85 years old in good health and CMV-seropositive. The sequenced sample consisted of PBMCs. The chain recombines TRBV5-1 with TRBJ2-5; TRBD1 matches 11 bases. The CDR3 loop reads CASSFGQGAQETQYF. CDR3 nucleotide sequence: TGCGCCAGCAGCTTTGGACAGGGGGCCCAAGAGACCCAGTACTTC.